This TCR beta chain comes out of a study of neoadjuvant nivolumab and ipilimumab in lung cancer. Study information: Patients got nivolumab 3 mg/kg on days 1, 15 and 29; combination added ipilimumab 1 mg/kg day 1. The study, taken as a whole, reports: Pretherapy blood TCR richness correlated positively with resected tumor richness. From pretherapy to surgery, tumor richness and clonality rose with dual therapy.

About this clone: Its antigen is unknown.

The CDR3 length is 18 residues. J was trimmed by 3 bases and V by 6 bases; bases with no gene match: 16. Germline CDR1 reads SEHNR; CDR2 reads FQNEAQ (reference sequence). Produced via immunoSEQ multiplex PCR; TCRdb's table is partial and in-frame only. In the table there are tens of thousands of clones, 80% of which are singletons. Sequenced here: peripheral blood, sampled before neoadjuvant nivolumab, alone or with ipilimumab. The rearrangement uses TRBV7-9 and TRBJ1-1, with 10 nucleotides matching TRBD1. This receptor was obtained from an adult with non-small cell lung cancer. The CDR3, as DNA: TGTGCCAGCAGATTCCCTTGGCGGGACAGGGGATCGGACACTGAAGCTTTCTTT. This codes for CASRFPWRDRGSDTEAFF.